Each of the 4 T cell receptor beta chains below was sequenced from the same sample in a study of T cells and Merkel cell carcinoma outcomes. TCRdb's copy holds only in-frame clones and misses some; the assay was immunoSEQ multiplex PCR. Of 15,000 or so clones listed, over 70% are singletons. Sequencing was performed on tumor tissue from Merkel cell carcinoma. These receptors came from a human donor with Merkel cell carcinoma.

This chain uses TRBV5-1 with TRBJ1-1; D ambiguous. This CDR3 comprises 13 residues. Trimming stripped 0 bases from V and 6 bases from J, with 9 bases between. Germline V lookup: CDR1 SGHRS, CDR2 YFSETQ. The CDR3 loop is CASSLEGRAEAFF. CDR3 DNA: TGCGCCAGCAGCTTGGAAGGGCGTGCTGAAGCTTTCTTT. Variable domain in full (rest from reference TRBV5-1 and TRBJ1-1): KAGVTQTPRYLIKTRGQQVTLSCSPISGHRSVSWYQQTPGQGLQFLFEYFSETQRNKGNFPGRFSGRQFSNSRSEMNVSTLELGDSALYLCASSLEGRAEAFFGQGTRLTVV.

The rearrangement uses TRBV5-1 and TRBJ1-1, with 8 bases lining up with TRBD1. Germline CDR1 SGHRS, CDR2 YFSETQ. V shed 4 bases and J 4 bases; nucleotides not matched to a gene: 6. The CDR3 loop spans 14 amino acids. The CDR3 DNA sequence: TGCGCCAGCAGCCCCGGACAGGGTGGCACTGAAGCTTTCTTT. Its protein is CASSPGQGGTEAFF.

J is TRBJ2-7 and V is TRBV5-1, with TRBD1 as a possible D gene (6 bases). The germline CDR1 and CDR2 sequences are SGHRS and YFSETQ. The CDR3 covers 15 residues. V was cut by 0 bases and J by 2 bases, with 12 bases left in between. CDR3 sequence: CASSLGQGFAYEQYF. In nucleotides, the CDR3 is TGCGCCAGCAGCTTGGGCCAGGGGTTTGCCTACGAGCAGTACTTC.

In regard to this clone: One junction end disagrees with the germline gene, perhaps due to a read error. This chain connects TRBV2 to TRBJ1-1; TRBD1 matches 9 bases. This CDR3 is built from 11 residues. Germline CDR1 reads SNHLY; CDR2 reads FYNNEI. CDR3 DNA: TGTGCCAGCAGTGTAGGGGACAGGGACCGGTTT. Encoded protein: CASSVGDRDRF.